Listed below are T cell receptor beta chains from one sample, sequenced in a study of cytotoxic CD8 clonotypes in ibrutinib-treated CLL. Produced via immunoSEQ multiplex PCR; TCRdb's table is partial and in-frame only. This sample has about 200,000 clones, with 70% found just once. The source material was PBMCs, sampled after 12 months of ibrutinib treatment. These receptors originate from a human donor with chronic lymphocytic leukemia. CDR3s include the opening cysteine and the closing phenylalanine or tryptophan. D genes are given only for firm matches. Size values are once, few and many counts, or a class for expanded clones, and some rows have none.

TGTGCCAGCAGTGACCCACAGGGCTTCGGCTACACCTTC	CASSDPQGFGYTF	.	.	TRBV25-1	TRBJ1-2
TGCGCCAGCAGCCAAGATCGGCTAGCGGGAGTTCGCGAGCAGTACTTC	CASSQDRLAGVREQYF	.	TRBD2	TRBV4-1	TRBJ2-7
TGTGCCAGTAGTATCTCAAGGCGAGAGACCCAGTACTTC	CASSISRRETQYF	.	.	TRBV19	TRBJ2-5
TGTGCCAGTAGTCCAGACAGGGGTCCGACTAATGAAAAACTGTTTTTT	CASSPDRGPTNEKLFF	once	TRBD1	TRBV19	TRBJ1-4
TGTGCCAGCAGCCTAGCGGGAGTACGAAATGAGCAGTTCTTC	CASSLAGVRNEQFF	.	TRBD2	TRBV7-8	TRBJ2-1
TGTGCCAGTAGCCCCACTGGCCGAGAAGCGACGCAGTATTTT	CASSPTGREATQYF	.	.	TRBV19	TRBJ2-3
TGTGCCAGCAGCTTAGGGAAAGGAACTGTATCTGGGGCCAACGTCCTGACTTTC	CASSLGKGTVSGANVLTF	once	.	TRBV7-2	TRBJ2-6
TGTGCCAGCAGTCCAAGACCGGACTTCTATAATTCACCCCTCCACTTT	CASSPRPDFYNSPLHF	.	.	TRBV27	TRBJ1-6
TGTGCCACCCGCCGTGGAGGCTATGGCTACACCTTC	CATRRGGYGYTF	.	.	TRBV6-5	TRBJ1-2
TGTGCCAGCAGCTTAAGACTAGCGGGAGTCAGCGGGGAGCTGTTTTTT	CASSLRLAGVSGELFF	.	TRBD2	TRBV13	TRBJ2-2
TGTGCCAGTAGTACCGGGACAGCCTCCTACGAGCAGTACTTC	CASSTGTASYEQYF	.	TRBD1	TRBV19	TRBJ2-7
TGTGCCTGGAGCACAGGGGCAGGCCCACAGCCCCAGCATTTT	CAWSTGAGPQPQHF	few	TRBD1	TRBV30	TRBJ1-5
TGTGCCAGCAGCCGCCGGGACAGGGGGACAACCGGGGAGCTGTTTTTT	CASSRRDRGTTGELFF	.	TRBD1	TRBV14	TRBJ2-2
TGTGCCAGCAGCTTAGATTCCGAACGCACAGATACGCAGTATTTT	CASSLDSERTDTQYF	.	.	TRBV7-2	TRBJ2-3
TGTGCCAGCTCACCCCCGGGGAGGGTGCGGAACACCGGGGAGCTGTTTTTT	CASSPPGRVRNTGELFF	few	TRBD2	TRBV18	TRBJ2-2
TGTGCCAGTAGTATATGGGCCCCCCAGGGGTCTGGAGACTATGGCTACACCTTC	CASSIWAPQGSGDYGYTF	.	.	TRBV19	TRBJ1-2
TGTGCCAGCAGCCAGTCCGGGACTAGCGGCTTCTACGAGCAGTACTTC	CASSQSGTSGFYEQYF	.	TRBD2	TRBV4-2	TRBJ2-7
TGTGCCTGGAGTAGGGGGACGTCTGGGGCCAACGTCCTGACTTTC	CAWSRGTSGANVLTF	.	.	TRBV30	TRBJ2-6